This T cell receptor (beta chain) appears in the sequencing data of a study of shared clonotypes between healthy human individuals. The run depth of the assay was deep. Each subset's genomic DNA was shared equally among a number of immunoSEQ plates. For sorted subsets, 150 to 200 ng DNA per replicate equaled about 27,000 T cell genomes. Here immunoSEQ multiplex PCR was the method, and the copy in TCRdb shows in-frame clones only, minus some. The sample holds fewer than 1.4 million clones, around 78% seen once. General study results and limits: Generally, naive subsets came out with larger estimated richness than memory subsets.

With regard to this clone: The antigen is undetermined.

The CDR3 consists of 14 residues. Germline values: CDR1 MNHEY, CDR2 SMNVEV (reference sequence). V lost 5 bases, J lost 8 bases, and 15 bases lay in between. The chain uses TRBV27 and TRBJ1-4; D possibly corresponds to TRBD1 (6 bases). Sequencing used memory CD4+ T cells from PBMCs. Subset: CD45RA-negative fraction. The clonotype originates from a man aged 18 to 35 in good health. Some clones in this sample may be carry-over from other donors' samples. Here the CDR3 reads CASSQTGYDEKLFF. CDR3 DNA sequence: TGTGCCAGCAGTCAAACAGGGTATGACGAAAAACTGTTTTTT.